The 23 T cell receptor beta chains below were found in one sample sequenced in a study of cytomegalovirus exposure and HLA in healthy donors. The PCR employed 60 Vbeta primers together with 13 Jbeta primers. TCRdb's copy holds only in-frame clones and misses some; the assay was immunoSEQ multiplex PCR. This sample contains tens of thousands of clones. Sequencing was done on a sample of PBMCs. These receptors were taken from a man aged 50 or older in good health and CMV-seronegative.

The chain combines TRBV5-4 with TRBJ2-7; 7 bases agree with TRBD2. The CDR3 loop spans 15 amino acids. After removal of 1 base from V and 5 bases from J, the junction contained 9 bases not matched to a gene. Per the germline V gene, CDR1 is SGHNT and CDR2 is YYREEE (reference sequence). This CDR3 reads CASSLTTSRVDEQYF. DNA for the CDR3: TGTGCCAGCAGCTTGACGACTAGCAGGGTCGACGAGCAGTACTTC.

The V and J genes are TRBV7-6 and TRBJ1-1; D uncertain. V shed 6 bases and J shed 7 bases, with 12 bases lying between them. The CDR3 consists of 12 residues. Looked up from germline, CDR1 is SGHVS and CDR2 is FNYEAQ. The CDR3 sequence: CASRPVGVEAFF. The CDR3 DNA reads TGTGCCAGCAGACCGGTCGGGGTTGAAGCTTTCTTT.

The V call is TRBV9, the J call TRBJ1-5; 7 bases agree with TRBD1. This CDR3 spans 15 amino acids. Germline V gene lookup returns CDR1 SGDLS and CDR2 YYNGEE. V was clipped by 3 bases and J by 2 bases; unmatched bases: 5. The CDR3 DNA reads TGTGCCAGCAGCGCGACAGGGCAGGGCAATCAGCCCCAGCATTTT. Protein product: CASSATGQGNQPQHF.

The chain joins TRBV11-3 to TRBJ2-3, with 9 nucleotides matching TRBD2. CDR3 length: 15 amino acids. Trimming at V came to 3 bases and at J to 1 base, leaving 2 bases not matched to a gene. Germline CDR1 reads SGHNT; CDR2 reads YENEEA. CDR3 in amino acids: CASSFSSGGTDTQYF. The CDR3 DNA reads TGTGCCAGCAGCTTCTCTAGCGGGGGCACAGATACGCAGTATTTT.

This chain uses TRBV12-2 with TRBJ1-6; the table assigns TRBD1, which was not confirmed against the DNA. TRBV12-2 is tagged as a pseudogene. The CDR3 length is 18 residues. CDR3 residues: CASREFVRTGWINSPLHF. The DNA of the CDR3 is TGTGCAAGTCGCGAATTCGTCAGGACAGGGTGGATTAATTCACCCCTCCACTTT.

V and J are TRBV7-2 and TRBJ1-2, with D possibly TRBD1 on 6 matching bases. With 5 bases removed from V and 3 bases from J, the gap between germline ends came to 22 bases. The CDR3 runs to 17 residues. Germline V CDR1 and CDR2: SGHTA, FQGNSA. As DNA, the CDR3 is TGTGCCAGCAGCCCCACGGGGGGCCCGCTTACTTACTATGGCTACACCTTC. Translated, it gives CASSPTGGPLTYYGYTF.

The chain is built from TRBV11-1 and TRBJ2-7, with TRBD1 as a possible D gene (6 bases). The germline CDR1 and CDR2 sequences are SGHAT and FQDESV (reference sequence). The CDR3 length is 16 residues. Trimming removed 5 bases from V and 3 bases from J, with 20 bases in between. Here the CDR3 reads CASSHKRQELVYEQYF. CDR3 coding DNA: TGTGCCAGCAGCCATAAGCGACAGGAGCTGGTCTACGAGCAGTACTTC.

Measured by frequency, this clone is medium-sized (0.01 to 0.1%). V is TRBV6-1 and J is TRBJ2-2; TRBD1 matches at 10 bases. The CDR3 totals 14 residues. V trimming: 8 bases; J trimming: 4 bases; junction bases outside the gene matches: 4. Germline V lookup: CDR1 MNHNS, CDR2 SASEGT. DNA of the CDR3: TGTGCCAGCGGGACAGGGGACCCCACCGGGGAGCTGTTTTTT. Its protein product is CASGTGDPTGELFF.

This chain uses TRBV29-1 with TRBJ2-7, with 10 positions matching TRBD1. CDR1 is SQVTM and CDR2 is ANQGSEA in the germline V gene. With 5 bases clipped from V and 4 bases from J, the junction kept 8 bases outside the gene matches. This CDR3 is built from 14 residues. DNA for the CDR3: TGCAGCGTTTCCGCGGGACAGGGGCAATACGAGCAGTACTTC. Translation: CSVSAGQGQYEQYF.

The V and J genes are TRBV5-5 and TRBJ2-7, with 11 positions matching TRBD2. After removal of 1 base from V and 4 bases from J, the junction contained 4 bases not matched to a gene. The CDR3 sequence is 15 residues long. The germline V gene encodes CDR1 SGHKS and CDR2 YYEKEE (reference sequence). The CDR3 nucleotides read TGTGCCAGCAGCTTGTATCTAGCGGGGGGATACGAGCAGTACTTC. Amino acids: CASSLYLAGGYEQYF.

This chain connects TRBV7-6 to TRBJ2-2, with 12 nucleotides matching TRBD2. Looked up from germline, CDR1 is SGHVS and CDR2 is FNYEAQ. The CDR3 sequence is 15 residues long. Unmatched junction bases numbered 2, after V lost 5 bases and J lost 4 bases. For the CDR3, the DNA is TGTGCCAGCAGCCTACTAGCGGGGGGCACCGGGGAGCTGTTTTTT. Protein: CASSLLAGGTGELFF.

The chain carries TRBV5-6 and TRBJ1-2, with D possibly being TRBD1 (6 bases). Trimming took off 4 bases at V and 0 bases at J, with 13 bases between the two ends. Germline loops: CDR1 SGHDT, CDR2 YYEEEE. This CDR3 region has 15 residues. CDR3 sequence (DNA): TGTGCCAGCAGCCCCGGACAGCTTACTAACTATGGCTACACCTTC. As protein: CASSPGQLTNYGYTF.

The V gene is TRBV9, the J gene TRBJ1-6; 10 positions agree with TRBD1. CDR3 length: 15 amino acids. V lost 0 bases, J lost 9 bases, and 3 bases stayed unmatched. The germline V gene has CDR1 SGDLS and CDR2 YYNGEE. CDR3 in amino acids: CASSVGTGGSSPLHF. In DNA form, the CDR3 reads TGTGCCAGCAGCGTAGGGACAGGGGGAAGTTCACCCCTCCACTTT.

This sequence joins TRBV9 and TRBJ2-5, with D perhaps TRBD1 (9 bases). Germline values: CDR1 SGDLS, CDR2 YYNGEE. This CDR3 has 16 residues. Trimming removed 4 bases from V and 5 bases from J, with 21 bases in between. This CDR3 is CASSKAGDRVIETQYF. The CDR3 DNA follows: TGTGCCAGCAGCAAAGCGGGGGACAGGGTAATTGAGACCCAGTACTTC.

V and J are TRBV21-1 and TRBJ1-5. TRBV21-1 is an annotated pseudogene. The CDR3 is 13 residues long. This CDR3 reads CAIRRRINQPQHF. DNA of the CDR3: TGTGCCATTAGAAGGAGGATCAATCAGCCCCAGCATTTT.

The rearrangement uses TRBV7-3 and TRBJ2-1, with TRBD2 identical over 9 bases. CDR1 SGHTA and CDR2 FQGTGA come from the germline V gene. The CDR3 totals 14 residues. The V segment lost 4 bases and the J segment 16 bases; nucleotides outside the gene matches: 14. The CDR3 sequence: CASSSSGRGGAVFF. CDR3 sequence (DNA): TGTGCCAGCAGCTCTAGTGGCCGCGGGGGGGCCGTTTTCTTC.

The rearrangement uses TRBV6-5 and TRBJ2-1; no definite D call. This CDR3 is 13 amino acids long. Germline V gene lookup returns CDR1 MNHEY and CDR2 SVGAGI. The V and J ends lost 6 bases and 3 bases respectively, with 9 bases between them. The CDR3 nucleotides read TGTGCCAGCAGACGAACAAGCTACAATGAGCAGTTCTTC. Protein sequence: CASRRTSYNEQFF.

CDR3 loop: CASSPPVSSYEQYF. CDR3 in DNA: TGTGCCAGCAGTCCCCCGGTGAGCTCCTACGAGCAGTACTTC. The genes are TRBV6-6 and TRBJ2-7; D ambiguous. Germline lookup yields CDR1 MNHNY and CDR2 SVGAGI (reference sequence). The CDR3 totals 14 residues. Between the trimmed V and J ends, which lost 5 bases and 0 bases, there was a span of 11 bases.

The CDR3 sequence is CASSAGQRYNEQFF. The CDR3 region has the DNA TGTGCCAGCAGTGCGGGACAGCGTTACAATGAGCAGTTCTTC. This chain uses TRBV6-1 with TRBJ2-1; 7 bases fit TRBD1. Trimming took 4 bases from V and 4 from J; bases not matched to a gene: 4. The CDR3 extends over 14 amino acids. Germline lookup yields CDR1 MNHNS and CDR2 SASEGT.

The CDR3 region is CASSIGGDMNTEAFF. The CDR3 DNA reads TGTGCCAGTAGTATAGGGGGGGATATGAACACTGAAGCTTTCTTT. This sequence joins TRBV19 and TRBJ1-1, with D perhaps TRBD1 (5 bases). The CDR3 contains 15 residues. Looked up from germline, CDR1 is LNHDA and CDR2 is SQIVND (reference sequence). V was clipped by 1 base and J by 0 bases, with 9 bases between them.

The chain employs TRBV5-1 and TRBJ1-5; 7 nucleotides match TRBD1. Germline V gives CDR1 SGHRS, CDR2 YFSETQ. Trimming removed 4 bases from V and 7 bases from J; junction bases left unmatched: 11. The CDR3 has 15 residues. In DNA, the CDR3 is TGCGCCAGCAGCGAAGGGACAGTTATGAACCAGCCCCAGCATTTT. Its protein is CASSEGTVMNQPQHF.

This sequence joins TRBV7-2 and TRBJ2-2, with a possible D match to TRBD2 (7 bases). The CDR3 consists of 15 residues. The V gene's germline CDR1 is SGHTA and CDR2 FQGNSA. With 2 bases removed from V and 6 bases from J, the gap between germline ends came to 13 bases. The CDR3 is CASSLITGRAGELFF. CDR3 nucleotide sequence: TGTGCCAGCAGCTTAATAACAGGGAGGGCCGGGGAGCTGTTTTTT. Looking up the rest from reference TRBV7-2 and TRBJ2-2 gives the full variable domain: GAGVSQSPSNKVTEKGKDVELRCDPISGHTALYWYRQSLGQGLEFLIYFQGNSAPDKSGLPSDRFSAERTGGSVSTLTIQRTQQEDSAVYLCASSLITGRAGELFFGEGSRLTVL.

The rearrangement joins TRBV6-5 to TRBJ2-3, with D unresolved. CDR1 MNHEY and CDR2 SVGAGI come from the germline V gene. The CDR3 runs to 12 residues. V dropped 4 bases and J dropped 6 bases, with 8 bases sitting between them. The CDR3, as DNA: TGTGCCAGCAGTTCCTCAGCGGATACGCAGTATTTT. Its protein product is CASSSSADTQYF.